This paragraph covers one T cell receptor (beta chain) sequence. Antigen unknown. Repertoires were generated with immunoSEQ multiplex PCR, while TCRdb's copy carries only in-frame clones and drops some. The sample lists under 65,000 clones; around 91% were seen once. CDR3 size: 14 residues. V lost 0 bases and J 7 bases, leaving 8 bases between the germline ends. Germline-derived CDR1 and CDR2 are SGHKS and YYEKEE (reference sequence). The data belong to a study of PD-1 blockade in classical Hodgkin lymphoma. Study observations and caveats: Reported findings placed baseline TCR diversity lower in newly diagnosed patients (compared with healthy donors).

Each and every patient relapsed after autologous stem cell transplantation, and patients got differing brentuximab vedotin exposure. Classifying best responses yielded complete response, partial response or progressive disease. The source of this sequence is a human donor with classical Hodgkin lymphoma. J is TRBJ1-6 and V is TRBV5-5; no clear D gene. The material was peripheral blood mononuclear cells (PBMCs), obtained at baseline. As DNA, the CDR3 is TGTGCCAGCAGCTTGGACACCGGGAATTCACCCCTCCACTTT. It yields the protein CASSLDTGNSPLHF.